The 20 T cell receptor beta chains in this list originate from one sample, sequenced in a study of shared clonotypes between healthy human individuals (dated by TCRdb to the early 2020s). The library came from the immunoSEQ multiplex PCR assay. TCRdb holds this immuneACCESS table with in-frame rearrangements only. Some clones are missing; in checked studies, unresolved V genes explain under half, and the rest has no known cause. Recorded for this sample are about 590,000 clones; roughly 95% of them occurred a single time. About 0.11% of the sample lies in the top ten. CD8 naive samples were obtained by positive selection for CCR7 among CD45RO-negative cells, yielding a CD45RA+CCR7+ population from which TemRA cells were excluded. Sequencing was performed on naive CD8+ T cells sorted from blood. The cell subset or site label, read with the paper, signifies: CD45RA+CCR7+. The source is a woman aged 30 to 39 in good health.

The count of this clone is one. The gene calls are TRBV28 and TRBJ1-5; 7 bases fit TRBD1. Germline V gives CDR1 MDHEN, CDR2 SYDVKM. V gave up 6 bases and J gave up 4 bases; unmatched junction bases: 9. CDR3 size: 15 residues. This CDR3 reads CASRPATGLNQPQHF. The CDR3 region has the DNA TGTGCCAGCAGGCCTGCGACAGGGTTAAATCAGCCCCAGCATTTT.

On this clone itself: Other DNA sequences in the sample encode the same CDR3. This chain connects TRBV5-6 to TRBJ2-7; D ambiguous. The CDR3 has 13 residues. The germline V and J ends were trimmed by 2 bases and 3 bases, with 9 bases remaining between them. Germline lookup yields CDR1 SGHDT and CDR2 YYEEEE. CDR3 DNA: TGTGCCAGCAGCTTATCCCTGAGCTACGAGCAGTACTTC. Translating it yields CASSLSLSYEQYF.

V usage is TRBV30 and J usage is TRBJ2-1; TRBD2 matches 12 bases. Germline lookup yields CDR1 GTSNPN and CDR2 SVGIG (reference sequence). This CDR3 has 14 amino acids. J lost 3 bases, V lost 4 bases, and 1 base had no gene match. This CDR3 is CAWTSGRGYNEQFF. DNA of the CDR3: TGTGCCTGGACTAGCGGGAGGGGCTACAATGAGCAGTTCTTC.

This chain joins TRBV9 and TRBJ1-1; a weak D match, TRBD1 (5 bases). The CDR3 extends over 13 amino acids. V was cut by 4 bases and J by 8 bases, with 15 bases left in between. In germline, CDR1 is SGDLS, CDR2 YYNGEE. CDR3 residues: CASSLGGRTEAFF. DNA for the CDR3: TGTGCCAGCAGCCTTGGGGGTCGGACCGAAGCTTTCTTT.

This chain connects TRBV27 to TRBJ2-5, with 9 bases that match TRBD1. CDR1 is MNHEY, CDR2 SMNVEV, per germline (reference sequence). This CDR3 region has 14 residues. V shed 3 bases, J shed 5 bases, and the junction held 4 bases outside the gene matches. The CDR3, as DNA: TGTGCCAGCAGTTTTGGACAGGGGTGGGAGACCCAGTACTTC. Translating gives CASSFGQGWETQYF.

This clone was observed once. The J gene is TRBJ2-1, the V gene TRBV28; 8 nucleotides match TRBD2. The V gene's germline CDR1 is MDHEN and CDR2 SYDVKM. This CDR3 spans 18 amino acids. Trimming took 7 bases from V and 1 from J; bases not matched to a gene: 15. This chain's CDR3 is CASTPVGSGIESYNEQFF. The DNA for the CDR3 is TGTGCCAGCACCCCTGTGGGTAGCGGGATAGAGTCCTACAATGAGCAGTTCTTC.

The V and J genes are TRBV27 and TRBJ2-3; D may correspond to TRBD1 or TRBD2 (6 bases each). Germline CDR1 MNHEY, CDR2 SMNVEV (reference sequence). CDR3 size: 15 residues. V lost 6 bases, J lost 0 bases, and 13 bases lay in between. CDR3 bases: TGTGCCAGCAGCCGCGGGGACACAAGCACAGATACGCAGTATTTT. Protein: CASSRGDTSTDTQYF.

The chain links TRBV7-9 to TRBJ1-5, with D tentatively TRBD1 (5 bases). The germline V and J ends were trimmed by 4 bases and 1 base, with 20 bases remaining between them. This CDR3 spans 18 amino acids. Germline assignment: CDR1 SEHNR and CDR2 FQNEAQ (reference sequence). Written as DNA, the CDR3 is TGTGCCAGCAGCTCCGCCGGGACCCTCGAAGGGAGCAATCAGCCCCAGCATTTT. It translates to CASSSAGTLEGSNQPQHF. Supplemented by reference TRBV7-9 and TRBJ1-5, the full variable domain reads DTGVSQNPRHKITKRGQNVTFRCDPISEHNRLYWYRQTLGQGPEFLTYFQNEAQLEKSRLLSDRFSAERPKGSFSTLEIQRTEQGDSAMYLCASSSAGTLEGSNQPQHFGDGTRLSIL.

In this sample, this clone turned up a few times. The chain uses TRBV10-3 and TRBJ1-2, with D perhaps matching TRBD1 (5 bases). Germline CDR1 is ENHRY and CDR2 is SYGVKD. V was pared by 2 bases and J by 6 bases, with 13 bases between. The CDR3 is 14 amino acids. The CDR3: CAISEGGGVDGYTF. CDR3 bases: TGTGCCATCAGTGAGGGGGGAGGAGTCGATGGCTACACCTTC.

This chain uses TRBV6-5 with TRBJ2-2; 7 nucleotides match TRBD2. This CDR3 has 16 residues. V dropped 2 bases and J dropped 4; count of bases not matched to a gene: 7. In germline, CDR1 is MNHEY, CDR2 SVGAGI. The CDR3 region is CASSYDAGEGTGELFF. CDR3 DNA: TGTGCCAGCAGTTACGACGCGGGAGAAGGCACCGGGGAGCTGTTTTTT.

The chain is built from TRBV6-6 and TRBJ2-1, with no clear D. The V gene lost 4 bases and the J gene lost 10 bases, with 8 bases spanning the gap. CDR3 length: 11 residues. The V gene's germline CDR1 is MNHNY and CDR2 SVGAGI (reference sequence). DNA of the CDR3: TGTGCCAGCAGTTTGACACGGGAGCAGTTCTTC. This codes for CASSLTREQFF.

V gene TRBV27 combines with J gene TRBJ1-2; TRBD1 matches at 9 bases. Germline-derived CDR1 and CDR2 are MNHEY and SMNVEV (reference sequence). CDR3 length: 15 residues. With V trimmed by 9 bases and J by 3 bases, 11 bases remained unmatched. CDR3 bases: TGTGCCAGTAGCCTAATAGGACAGGGGTACTATGGCTACACCTTC. It is translated as CASSLIGQGYYGYTF.

This clone has just one count. V is TRBV2 and J is TRBJ2-7, with D perhaps matching TRBD2 (7 bases). V gave up 8 bases and J gave up 3 bases, with 11 bases separating them. The CDR3 loop spans 12 amino acids. Germline CDR1 is SNHLY and CDR2 is FYNNEI. Here the CDR3 reads CASGRGDYEQYF. The CDR3 DNA reads as TGTGCCAGCGGGAGGGGGGACTACGAGCAGTACTTC.

The gene calls are TRBV28 and TRBJ1-2; D uncertain. The CDR3 spans 11 residues. CDR1 is MDHEN, CDR2 SYDVKM, per germline. V shed 5 bases and J shed 4 bases, with 5 bases lying between them. The CDR3 DNA follows: TGTGCCAGCAGTCGAAGCTATGGCTACACCTTC. This codes for CASSRSYGYTF.

This clone was recorded only once. At the DNA level, this CDR3 is encoded by other sequences in the same sample as well. This rearrangement joins TRBV28 to TRBJ2-1, with 8 bases identical to TRBD2. Looked up from germline, CDR1 is MDHEN and CDR2 is SYDVKM. The CDR3 sequence is 16 residues long. Unmatched junction bases numbered 3, after V lost 1 base and J lost 1 base. CDR3 region: CASSLSPGGSYNEQFF. CDR3 nucleotide sequence: TGTGCCAGCAGTTTATCACCGGGAGGGTCCTACAATGAGCAGTTCTTC. The whole variable domain, filled in from reference TRBV28 and TRBJ2-1, reads DVKVTQSSRYLVKRTGEKVFLECVQDMDHENMFWYRQDPGLGLRLIYFSYDVKMKEKGDIPEGYSVSREKKERFSLILESASTNQTSMYLCASSLSPGGSYNEQFFGPGTRLTVL.

The genes are TRBV7-2 and TRBJ1-1, with D tentatively TRBD1 (5 bases). This CDR3 is built from 12 residues. CDR1 SGHTA and CDR2 FQGNSA come from the germline V gene. Trimming pared 5 bases from V and 5 bases from J, leaving 9 bases between. CDR3 region: CASSSRETEAFF. The DNA of the CDR3 is TGTGCCAGCAGCAGCAGGGAAACTGAAGCTTTCTTT.

V gene TRBV4-1 combines with J gene TRBJ1-1, with D hard to call. The germline CDR1 and CDR2 sequences are MGHRA and YSYEKL. CDR3 length: 15 amino acids. V was trimmed by 0 bases and J by 5 bases, leaving 13 bases between them. The CDR3 DNA reads as TGCGCCAGCAGCCAAGATGCCGGCCGTGGGACTGAAGCTTTCTTT. Protein: CASSQDAGRGTEAFF.

The V and J genes are TRBV25-1 and TRBJ1-1; 8 bases are shared with TRBD1. V shed 0 bases, J shed 3 bases, and the junction held 6 bases outside the gene matches. The CDR3 consists of 16 residues. Germline-derived CDR1 and CDR2 are MGHDK and SYGVNS. Here the CDR3 reads CASSEYWQGADTEAFF. CDR3 nucleotide sequence: TGTGCCAGCAGTGAATATTGGCAGGGGGCTGACACTGAAGCTTTCTTT. Based on the CDR3 plus reference TRBV25-1 and TRBJ1-1, the full variable domain is EADIYQTPRYLVIGTGKKITLECSQTMGHDKMYWYQQDPGMELHLIHYSYGVNSTEKGDLSSESTVSRIRTEHFPLTLESARPSHTSQYLCASSEYWQGADTEAFFGQGTRLTVV.

This clone was recorded a few times. The chain is built from TRBV30 and TRBJ1-1; D remains ambiguous. V was cut by 4 bases and J by 4 bases, with 16 bases left in between. This CDR3 has 14 residues. Germline V gene lookup returns CDR1 GTSNPN and CDR2 SVGIG (reference sequence). DNA of the CDR3: TGTGCCTGGATCGTTAGACGTCCTATCACTGAAGCTTTCTTT. It specifies CAWIVRRPITEAFF.

This clone was detected only a few times. Other DNA sequences in this sample translate to the same CDR3. The rearrangement uses TRBV2 and TRBJ1-5, with 9 positions matching TRBD1. V dropped 4 bases and J dropped 6; count of bases not matched to a gene: 1. The CDR3 is 13 residues long. The germline CDR1 and CDR2 sequences are SNHLY and FYNNEI. Written as DNA, the CDR3 is TGTGCCAGCAGTGGACAGGGGGGTCAGCCCCAGCATTTT. Translation: CASSGQGGQPQHF.